This is a list of T cell receptor beta chains from one sample in a study of OX40 agonist ivuxolimab in advanced cancers. Here immunoSEQ multiplex PCR was the method, and the copy in TCRdb shows in-frame clones only, minus some. The sample includes 20,000 to 25,000 clones, approximately 91% of them seen just once. The sample in question was CD4+ or CD8+ T cells sorted from blood, obtained in a trial of the OX40 agonist ivuxolimab. Receptors originate from an adult with an advanced solid tumor such as melanoma, head and neck, liver or kidney cancer. Each CDR3 is given without its conserved first and last residue. D genes are given only for firm matches. Size values are once, few and many counts, or a class for expanded clones, and some rows have none.

V gene	clone size	D gene	CDR3 protein
TRBV27	-	-	ASSLSAGAPYEQY
TRBV5-8	-	-	ASSLGDTNQPQH
TRBV10-3	few	TRBD1	AISGRQGEFSEQY
TRBV18	-	-	ASSLETYEQY
TRBV29-1	few	-	SAVSFRVNTEAF
TRBV15	-	-	ATSRGQIPRQETQY
TRBV6-1	-	-	AISPGLRSTEAF
TRBV11-3	-	-	ASSSPDTTPTDTQY
TRBV28	-	-	ASSFGGAYGKAF
TRBV28	-	-	ASSATAINTQY
TRBV6-5	-	-	ATGRSQPQH
TRBV4-3	-	-	ASSREGNTGELF
TRBV28	-	-	ASRFIEGVEQY
TRBV6-5	-	TRBD1	ASRGSGQHYGYT
TRBV11-2	-	-	ASSPHGGSTDTQY
TRBV4-1	few	TRBD1	ASSQADRGNQPQH
TRBV6-5	-	-	ASSEAGELF
TRBV7-9	-	TRBD1	ASSGGQGAHEQF
TRBV29-1	-	TRBD2	SVESNKRGVSTDTQY
TRBV11-3	-	-	ASHWGASSYNEQF
TRBV4-1	-	-	ASSQVGDAPYEQY
TRBV7-9	-	-	ASSLGLSGTPYEQY
TRBV5-1	-	TRBD1	ASSPDRYSPLH
TRBV27	-	TRBD2	ASSSVAGVVTYEQY
TRBV7-9	-	-	ASSYTGGEETQY
TRBV2	-	-	ASSERVNQPQH
TRBV6-1	-	TRBD1	ASSADRGLRNTGELF
TRBV4-1	-	TRBD2	ASSRTSGGADTQY
TRBV5-1	-	TRBD2	ASSHGTSGSYEQF
TRBV6-5	-	-	ASSNTGTYGYT
TRBV7-6	-	-	ASSLHGGSYGYT
TRBV4-3	-	-	ASSLESMNTEAF
TRBV2	-	-	ASSERREQF
TRBV7-9	once	-	ASSLGRGSDEQY
TRBV9	-	-	ASSVGDMGNTEAF
TRBV21-1	-	-	ASSKPNPGSGRAGELF
TRBV5-1	-	-	ASGPYGDPNNEQF
TRBV18	-	TRBD2	ASTRTSGSGDEQY
TRBV25-1	once	-	ASSSTYEQY
TRBV10-1	-	-	ASPHRTSYEQY
TRBV2	-	TRBD2	ASSVLAGPQETQY
TRBV6-6	-	-	ASSYSVQGGTEAF
TRBV6-4	-	-	ASSANEQF
TRBV10-3	-	TRBD1	AIREGAEQAGELF
TRBV4-3	-	TRBD1	ASSQERQGRYEQY